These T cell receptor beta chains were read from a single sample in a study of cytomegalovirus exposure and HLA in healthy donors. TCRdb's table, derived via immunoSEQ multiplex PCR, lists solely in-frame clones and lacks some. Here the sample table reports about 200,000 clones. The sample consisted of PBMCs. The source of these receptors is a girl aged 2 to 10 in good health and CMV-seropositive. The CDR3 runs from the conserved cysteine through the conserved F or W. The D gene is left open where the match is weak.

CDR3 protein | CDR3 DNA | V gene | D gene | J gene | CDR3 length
CASSLGSHRVRGSYEQYF | TGCGCCAGCAGCTTGGGGTCACACAGGGTCCGAGGGTCCTACGAGCAGTACTTC | TRBV5-1 | . | TRBJ2-7 | 18
CASSLVGVTGSKVYEQYF | TGTGCCAGCAGCTTAGTGGGGGTTACCGGGAGCAAGGTCTACGAGCAGTACTTC | TRBV7-8 | . | TRBJ2-7 | 18
CASSGGLRPNQPQHF | TGTGCCAGCAGTGGGGGACTCCGTCCGAATCAGCCCCAGCATTTT | TRBV2 | . | TRBJ1-5 | 15
CASRAGAEAFF | TGTGCCAGCAGAGCAGGGGCTGAAGCTTTCTTT | TRBV6-1 | . | TRBJ1-1 | 11
CASSQGPGGGYEQYF | TGTGCCAGCAGCCAAGGCCCCGGGGGGGGCTACGAGCAGTACTTC | TRBV14 | TRBD2 | TRBJ2-7 | 15
CASSLIAGPGQPQHF | TGTGCCAGCAGTCTAATCGCGGGACCAGGTCAGCCCCAGCATTTT | TRBV28 | . | TRBJ1-5 | 15
CASSLLGVGGSSYEQYF | TGTGCCAGCAGTTTATTGGGCGTGGGAGGGAGCTCCTACGAGCAGTACTTC | TRBV27 | TRBD2 | TRBJ2-7 | 17
CASSAGTGDLGRAFF | TGTGCCAGCAGCGCCGGGACAGGGGACCTAGGGCGAGCTTTCTTT | TRBV7-2 | TRBD1 | TRBJ1-1 | 15
CASSYRPGQGFGNTIYF | TGTGCCAGCAGCTATAGACCGGGACAGGGGTTTGGAAACACCATATATTTT | TRBV7-9 | TRBD1 | TRBJ1-3 | 17
CASSLNAGFNTGELFF | TGTGCCAGCAGCTTAAATGCGGGGTTTAACACCGGGGAGCTGTTTTTT | TRBV13 | . | TRBJ2-2 | 16
CASRELTGPAEAFF | TGTGCCAGCAGGGAGCTGACAGGGCCCGCTGAAGCTTTCTTT | TRBV2 | TRBD1 | TRBJ1-1 | 14
CASSIGGAGVYNEQFF | TGTGCCAGTAGTATAGGGGGAGCGGGAGTTTACAATGAGCAGTTCTTC | TRBV19 | TRBD2 | TRBJ2-1 | 16
CASSLWASGRADTQYF | TGTGCCAGCAGCTTATGGGCTAGCGGGAGGGCCGATACGCAGTATTTT | TRBV11-2 | TRBD2 | TRBJ2-3 | 16